The 22 T cell receptor beta chains reported below all come from one sample, sequenced in a study of cytomegalovirus exposure and HLA in healthy donors. Primers for the PCR totalled 60 Vbeta and 13 Jbeta. Some clones are missing from TCRdb's copy, which holds only in-frame ones; the method was immunoSEQ multiplex PCR. This table holds about 160,000 clones, roughly 85% found once. The material sequenced was PBMCs. The receptors were sampled from a man in his forties in good health and CMV-seronegative.

The chain uses TRBV4-1 and TRBJ2-2; TRBD1 agrees at 7 bases. Trimming at V came to 4 bases and at J to 6 bases, leaving 8 bases not matched to a gene. Germline V gives CDR1 MGHRA, CDR2 YSYEKL. This CDR3 is 15 amino acids long. CDR3 nucleotide sequence: TGCGCCAGCAGCCCAGGGGGAAAGGGTCCCGGGGAGCTGTTTTTT. This translates into CASSPGGKGPGELFF.

This clone showed up just once. V and J are TRBV7-6 and TRBJ2-7, with 8 nucleotides matching TRBD2. Germline CDR1 is SGHVS and CDR2 is FNYEAQ. CDR3 length: 13 residues. The J segment lost 6 bases and the V segment lost 4 bases, leaving 5 bases of the junction unmatched. Here the CDR3 DNA reads TGTGCCAGCAGCTATGGACTAGCTGGCGAGCAGTACTTC. The encoded protein is CASSYGLAGEQYF.

This clone was seen just once. The chain employs TRBV19 and TRBJ1-2; D is perhaps TRBD1 (5 bases). The germline CDR1 and CDR2 sequences are LNHDA and SQIVND (reference sequence). The ends were cut back, 6 bases at V and 5 bases at J, with 22 bases in the middle. The CDR3 sequence is 16 residues long. The CDR3 region is CASRRQPLPDQYGYTF. CDR3 in DNA: TGTGCCAGTAGACGACAGCCACTTCCGGACCAATATGGCTACACCTTC.

The V gene is TRBV27, the J gene TRBJ1-5, with 12 bases lining up with TRBD1. The junction had 5 bases not matched to a gene; V was cut back by 5 bases and J by 9 bases. CDR1 and CDR2 from the germline V gene are MNHEY and SMNVEV (reference sequence). The length of the CDR3 is 14 residues. The CDR3 coding sequence is TGTGCCAGCAGTCCCTGGGACAGGGGGCGGCCCCAGCATTTT. Translating gives CASSPWDRGRPQHF.

The gene calls are TRBV13 and TRBJ2-2; 7 positions agree with TRBD2. Trimming cost V 3 bases and J 6 bases; bases outside gene matches: 4. Germline lookup yields CDR1 PRHDT and CDR2 FYEKMQ (reference sequence). The CDR3 consists of 14 residues. The CDR3 nucleotides are TGTGCCAGCAGCTTTCTCGCGGGAGCCGGGGAGCTGTTTTTT. Translating gives CASSFLAGAGELFF.

The CDR3 reads CASSLGLAGDNEQFF. CDR3 coding DNA: TGCGCCAGCAGCCTTGGACTAGCGGGAGACAATGAGCAGTTCTTC. The chain carries TRBV5-1 and TRBJ2-1, with 13 nucleotides matching TRBD2. In germline, CDR1 is SGHRS, CDR2 YFSETQ. The ends lost 4 bases at V and 5 bases at J; junction bases unmatched: 3. There are 15 residues in the CDR3.

J is TRBJ2-7 and V is TRBV5-1; a possible D gene is TRBD1 (6 bases). V dropped 0 bases and J dropped 6 bases, with 10 bases sitting between them. The CDR3 is 13 amino acids. Germline loops: CDR1 SGHRS, CDR2 YFSETQ. The CDR3 reads CASSLDREREQYF. The CDR3 nucleotides read TGCGCCAGCAGCTTGGACAGGGAACGCGAGCAGTACTTC.

The V and J genes are TRBV7-9 and TRBJ2-7, with 10 bases that match TRBD2. V dropped 0 bases and J dropped 3; count of bases not matched to a gene: 14. Germline V gives CDR1 SEHNR, CDR2 FQNEAQ (reference sequence). The CDR3 consists of 19 residues. The CDR3 DNA reads TGTGCCAGCAGCTTAGCGCTTTCGGGACTAGCGCCCGGGGGCTACGAGCAGTACTTC. Protein product: CASSLALSGLAPGGYEQYF. The entire variable domain, with the rest obtained from reference TRBV7-9 and TRBJ2-7, is as follows: DTGVSQNPRHKITKRGQNVTFRCDPISEHNRLYWYRQTLGQGPEFLTYFQNEAQLEKSRLLSDRFSAERPKGSFSTLEIQRTEQGDSAMYLCASSLALSGLAPGGYEQYFGPGTRLTVT.

The rearrangement joins TRBV30 to TRBJ2-5, with D maybe TRBD2 (6 bases). There are 12 residues in the CDR3. V was clipped by 0 bases and J by 11 bases, with 13 bases between them. CDR1 and CDR2 (germline): GTSNPN, SVGIG (reference sequence). CDR3 in DNA: TGTGCCTGGAGTGTACGGGGGATCCAGCAGTACTTC. This translates into CAWSVRGIQQYF.

The CDR3: CASSISDQGTQYF. The CDR3, as DNA: TGTGCCAGTAGTATATCGGACCAGGGAACCCAGTACTTC. This sequence joins TRBV19 and TRBJ2-5; perhaps TRBD1 as D (5 bases). Trimming took off 2 bases at V and 8 bases at J, with 12 bases between the two ends. This CDR3 has 13 amino acids. Per germline, CDR1 LNHDA and CDR2 SQIVND (reference sequence).

The chain employs TRBV28 and TRBJ1-2, with 7 bases aligning to TRBD1. Germline V CDR1 and CDR2: MDHEN, SYDVKM. The CDR3 is 14 residues long. Unmatched junction bases numbered 8, after V lost 8 bases and J lost 2 bases. This CDR3 reads CASAAPGGNYGYTF. For the CDR3, the DNA is TGTGCCAGCGCCGCTCCAGGGGGGAACTATGGCTACACCTTC.

This clone has just a few counts. This rearrangement joins TRBV6-5 to TRBJ2-1; 11 nucleotides match TRBD2. The CDR3 loop spans 15 amino acids. The V gene's germline CDR1 is MNHEY and CDR2 SVGAGI. With 6 bases clipped from V and 3 bases from J, the junction kept 4 bases outside the gene matches. The chain's CDR3 is CASRPLAGGYNEQFF. CDR3 coding DNA: TGTGCCAGCAGGCCTCTAGCGGGGGGCTACAATGAGCAGTTCTTC.

The V gene is TRBV19, the J gene TRBJ2-1; 11 bases fit TRBD2. The CDR3 consists of 17 residues. From germline, CDR1 is LNHDA and CDR2 SQIVND (reference sequence). Germline trimming cut 5 bases from V and 2 bases from J; bases unmatched to any gene: 8. CDR3 nucleotides: TGTGCCAGTAGTGCTCGTAGCGGGAGGGCCCCCTACAATGAGCAGTTCTTC. Its translation: CASSARSGRAPYNEQFF.

The chain combines TRBV6-6 with TRBJ2-7; 10 nucleotides align to TRBD2. Trimming at V came to 8 bases and at J to 3 bases, leaving 7 bases not matched to a gene. CDR3 length: 14 residues. The V gene's germline CDR1 is MNHNY and CDR2 SVGAGI (reference sequence). The CDR3 is CASVLAGGSYEQYF. CDR3 nucleotide sequence: TGTGCCAGCGTCTTAGCGGGAGGAAGCTACGAGCAGTACTTC.

Concerning this clone itself: Its ends do not fully match the called genes, so a read error is possible. This rearrangement joins TRBV10-3 to TRBJ2-4; a weak D match, TRBD1 (6 bases). The CDR3 length is 16 residues. Germline V lookup: CDR1 ENHRY, CDR2 SYGVKD. The CDR3 nucleotides read TGTGCCATCAGTGAGGGGGGACATGGGGGCCAAAACAGTCAGTACTTC. Amino acid sequence: CAISEGGHGGQNSQYF.

The rearrangement uses TRBV30 and TRBJ1-1; a weak D match, TRBD1 (6 bases). This CDR3 region has 14 residues. Germline V gene data show CDR1 as GTSNPN and CDR2 as SVGIG (reference sequence). V gave up 3 bases and J gave up 4 bases, with 15 bases separating them. CDR3: CAWSKDRLITEAFF. In nucleotides, the CDR3 is TGTGCCTGGAGCAAAGACAGGTTAATCACTGAAGCTTTCTTT.

This sequence joins TRBV6-1 and TRBJ2-4; 8 nucleotides line up with TRBD1. The V gene's germline CDR1 is MNHNS and CDR2 SASEGT. Trimming cost V 4 bases and J 2 bases; bases outside gene matches: 13. There are 18 residues in the CDR3. The CDR3 nucleotides are TGTGCCAGCAGTGTCAATGAGCGACAGGGGATTTCCAAAAACATTCAGTACTTC. This codes for CASSVNERQGISKNIQYF.

There are a few counts of this clone. This chain joins TRBV7-9 and TRBJ1-2; the D is unclear. V lost 1 base and J lost 4, with 13 bases in between. CDR1 is SEHNR, CDR2 FQNEAQ, per germline (reference sequence). The CDR3 contains 15 residues. The CDR3 sequence: CASSLGEGVSYGYTF. The CDR3 DNA is TGTGCCAGCAGCTTAGGAGAGGGAGTGAGCTATGGCTACACCTTC.

This clone was seen a few times. The gene calls are TRBV19 and TRBJ2-1; tentative D call: TRBD1 (6 bases). Germline values: CDR1 LNHDA, CDR2 SQIVND (reference sequence). CDR3 length: 16 amino acids. The V and J ends lost 9 bases and 5 bases respectively, with 23 bases between them. CDR3 loop: CASMATPGTLNNEQFF. Here the CDR3 DNA reads TGTGCCAGCATGGCTACACCCGGGACACTGAACAATGAGCAGTTCTTC.

The rearrangement links TRBV6-1 to TRBJ1-1; D is uncertain. V shed 4 bases and J shed 1 base, with 16 bases lying between them. The CDR3 sequence is 16 residues long. Germline loops: CDR1 MNHNS, CDR2 SASEGT. The CDR3 region is CASSGSPSSTNTEAFF. CDR3 nucleotides: TGTGCCAGCAGTGGGAGCCCCTCGTCGACGAACACTGAAGCTTTCTTT.

V is TRBV5-8 and J is TRBJ2-1; 11 nucleotides agree with TRBD2. The CDR3 is 16 residues long. Germline trimming cut 7 bases from V and 7 bases from J; bases unmatched to any gene: 13. Germline V gives CDR1 SGHTS, CDR2 YDEGEE. The CDR3 DNA sequence: TGTGCCAGCCTTCGGAGTAGCGGGAGGGTCAGGAATGAGCAGTTCTTC. Amino acid sequence: CASLRSSGRVRNEQFF.

The rearrangement links TRBV11-3 to TRBJ2-2; D might be TRBD2 (7 bases). Germline V lookup: CDR1 SGHNT, CDR2 YENEEA. The V gene lost 8 bases and the J gene lost 1 base, with 14 bases spanning the gap. The CDR3 consists of 15 residues. The CDR3 nucleotides are TGTGCCAGCGGTCGGGGGGCCTGGAACACCGGGGAGCTGTTTTTT. Its translation: CASGRGAWNTGELFF.